The 3 T cell receptor beta chains listed next were all sequenced from one sample in a study of breast tumors, draining lymph nodes, adjacent tissues. TCRdb analysed the multiplex PCR reads with MiXCR anew, one entry per CDR3 protein. The table includes roughly 70,000 distinct CDR3 sequences, approximately 45% detected once. What was sequenced was breast tumor tissue. Receptor source: a female donor with breast cancer. Some clones in this sample may be carry-over from other donors' samples.

The chain carries TRBV20-1 and TRBJ2-1; 12 positions agree with TRBD2. V trimming: 7 bases; J trimming: 9 bases; junction bases outside the gene matches: 10. CDR1 is DFQATT and CDR2 is SNEGSKA in the germline V gene (reference sequence). The CDR3 extends over 14 amino acids. The CDR3 region has the DNA TGCAGTGGGGTCGGGACTAGCGGGTCTGGTGAGCAGTTCTTC. As protein: CSGVGTSGSGEQFF.

V gene TRBV5-4 combines with J gene TRBJ2-7; D unclear. CDR1 SGHNT and CDR2 YYREEE come from the germline V gene (reference sequence). CDR3 length: 14 amino acids. Trimming took off 0 bases at V and 0 bases at J, with 7 bases between the two ends. CDR3 in DNA: TGTGCCAGCAGCTTGGGAGACACCTCCTACGAGCAGTACTTC. Translating gives CASSLGDTSYEQYF.

This clonotype was seen ten or more times. The chain joins TRBV7-2 to TRBJ1-5, with no clear D. This CDR3 comprises 16 residues. V was shortened by 1 base and J by 2 bases, with 12 bases between the two germline ends. Germline V gene data show CDR1 as SGHTA and CDR2 as FQGNSA. This CDR3 reads CASSLVGRVGNQPQHF. DNA of the CDR3: TGTGCCAGCAGCTTAGTGGGCCGGGTTGGCAATCAGCCCCAGCATTTT. Using reference TRBV7-2 and TRBJ1-5 for the parts outside the CDR3, the full variable domain is GAGVSQSPSNKVTEKGKDVELRCDPISGHTALYWYRQSLGQGLEFLIYFQGNSAPDKSGLPSDRFSAERTGGSVSTLTIQRTQQEDSAVYLCASSLVGRVGNQPQHFGDGTRLSIL.